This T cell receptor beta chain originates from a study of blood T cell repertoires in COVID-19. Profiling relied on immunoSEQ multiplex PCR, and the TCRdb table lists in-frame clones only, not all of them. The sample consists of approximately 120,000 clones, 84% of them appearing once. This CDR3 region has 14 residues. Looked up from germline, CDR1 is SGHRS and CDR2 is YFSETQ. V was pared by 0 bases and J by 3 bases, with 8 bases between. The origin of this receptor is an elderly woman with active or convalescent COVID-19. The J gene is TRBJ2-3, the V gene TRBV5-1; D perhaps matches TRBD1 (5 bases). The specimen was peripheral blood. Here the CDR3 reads CASSLGTRTDTQYF. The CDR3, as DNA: TGCGCCAGCAGCTTGGGGACAAGGACAGATACGCAGTATTTT.